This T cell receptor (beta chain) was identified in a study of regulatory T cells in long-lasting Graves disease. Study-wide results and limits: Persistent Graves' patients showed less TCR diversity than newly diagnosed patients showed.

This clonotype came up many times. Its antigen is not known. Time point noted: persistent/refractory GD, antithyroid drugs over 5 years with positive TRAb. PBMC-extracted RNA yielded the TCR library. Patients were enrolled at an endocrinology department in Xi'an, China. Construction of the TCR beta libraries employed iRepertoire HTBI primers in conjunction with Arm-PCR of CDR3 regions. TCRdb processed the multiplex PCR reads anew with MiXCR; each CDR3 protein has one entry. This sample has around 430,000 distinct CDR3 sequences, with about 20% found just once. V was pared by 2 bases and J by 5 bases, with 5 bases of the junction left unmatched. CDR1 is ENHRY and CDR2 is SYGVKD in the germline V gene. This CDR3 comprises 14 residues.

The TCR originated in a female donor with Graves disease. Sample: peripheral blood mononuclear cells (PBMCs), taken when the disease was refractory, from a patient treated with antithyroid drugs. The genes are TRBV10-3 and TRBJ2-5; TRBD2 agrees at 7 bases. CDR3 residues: CAISEREVVETQYF. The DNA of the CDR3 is TGTGCCATCAGTGAGCGGGAGGTCGTTGAGACCCAGTACTTC.